A single sample is the source of the 2 T cell receptor beta chains below, sequenced in a study of regulatory T cells in long-lasting Graves disease. The time point denotes: persistent/refractory GD, antithyroid drugs over 5 years with positive TRAb. From PBMCs, RNA was extracted and then used to make the TCR library. Both iRepertoire HTBI primers and Arm-PCR of CDR3 regions were used to build the TCR beta libraries. MiXCR, applied by TCRdb to the multiplex PCR reads, yields one record per CDR3 protein. The profile covers roughly 490,000 distinct CDR3 sequences, with roughly 22% appearing a single time and around 13% taken by the ten largest. Sample: peripheral blood mononuclear cells (PBMCs), taken when the disease was refractory, from a patient treated with antithyroid drugs. The source is a female donor with Graves disease.

The chain employs TRBV27 and TRBJ1-6; no clear D gene. The CDR3 is 13 amino acids. Trimming removed 5 bases at V and 4 bases at J, with 6 bases between. The germline gives CDR1 MNHEY, CDR2 SMNVEV (reference sequence). The CDR3 DNA sequence: TGTGCCAGCAGTCCCATGTATAATTCACCCCTCCACTTT. This translates into CASSPMYNSPLHF.

Many counts were recorded for this clonotype. V is TRBV9 and J is TRBJ2-5; the match to TRBD2 covers 8 bases. V shed 0 bases, J shed 5 bases, and the junction held 6 bases outside the gene matches. The germline V gene encodes CDR1 SGDLS and CDR2 YYNGEE. The CDR3 runs 15 residues. This chain's CDR3 is CASSVAQRGWETQYF. CDR3 coding DNA: TGTGCCAGCAGCGTAGCTCAGCGGGGGTGGGAGACCCAGTACTTC.